The 23 T cell receptor beta chains given below trace back to one sample, sequenced in a study of OX40 agonist ivuxolimab in advanced cancers. Libraries were prepared by immunoSEQ multiplex PCR; TCRdb keeps only in-frame clonotypes and omits some of them. This table holds some 50,000 clones, 75% to 85% found once. This sample comprised CD4+ or CD8+ T cells sorted from blood, obtained in a trial of the OX40 agonist ivuxolimab. The source is an adult with an advanced solid tumor such as melanoma, head and neck, liver or kidney cancer.

The chain joins TRBV2 to TRBJ1-1; D remains unclear. Between the trimmed V and J ends, which lost 5 bases and 0 bases, there was a span of 13 bases. The germline gives CDR1 SNHLY, CDR2 FYNNEI. The CDR3 runs 15 residues. DNA for the CDR3: TGTGCCAGCAGTAGGTCGAGAGGAATGAACACTGAAGCTTTCTTT. Protein product: CASSRSRGMNTEAFF.

As concerns this clone: The germline gene is not matched at one end of the junction; a read error may be the cause. Other DNA sequences from this sample encode an identical CDR3 as well. This rearrangement joins TRBV7-2 to TRBJ1-5; 10 bases line up with TRBD1. CDR3 size: 16 residues. Germline V gene data show CDR1 as SGHTA and CDR2 as FQGNSA. CDR3 in amino acids: CASSSTGGLSNQPQHF. Here the CDR3 DNA reads TGTGCCAGCAGCTCGACAGGGGGCTTAAGCAATCAGCCCCAGCACTTT.

The chain carries TRBV7-9 and TRBJ2-7; no clear D. Germline-derived CDR1 and CDR2 are SEHNR and FQNEAQ (reference sequence). The germline V and J ends were trimmed by 5 bases and 6 bases, with 11 bases remaining between them. The CDR3 has 12 residues. CDR3 nucleotides: TGTGCCAGCAGCCCCGCCCGGTTCGAGCAGTACTTC. It codes for CASSPARFEQYF. Drawing the rest from reference TRBV7-9 and TRBJ2-7, the complete variable domain is DTGVSQNPRHKITKRGQNVTFRCDPISEHNRLYWYRQTLGQGPEFLTYFQNEAQLEKSRLLSDRFSAERPKGSFSTLEIQRTEQGDSAMYLCASSPARFEQYFGPGTRLTVT.

The chain couples TRBV5-4 to TRBJ2-5, with D perhaps TRBD2 (6 bases). CDR1 is SGHNT and CDR2 is YYREEE in the germline V gene (reference sequence). CDR3 length: 14 residues. Trimming took 2 bases from V and 4 from J, leaving 12 bases between them. DNA of the CDR3: TGTGCCAGCAGCTTCCCCGGGGGAGGAGAGACCCAGTACTTC. Amino acid sequence: CASSFPGGGETQYF.

This chain joins TRBV11-2 and TRBJ2-3; 9 positions match TRBD2. The CDR3 consists of 15 residues. Germline trimming cut 3 bases from V and 4 bases from J; bases unmatched to any gene: 5. Looked up from germline, CDR1 is SGHAT and CDR2 is FQNNGV. The CDR3 sequence: CASSFSRTSADTQYF. CDR3 sequence (DNA): TGTGCCAGCAGCTTCTCCAGGACTAGCGCAGATACGCAGTATTTT.

V and J are TRBV10-1 and TRBJ2-5; 8 positions match TRBD2. The CDR3 totals 18 residues. The germline V gene has CDR1 WNHNN and CDR2 SYGVQD (reference sequence). V was pared by 2 bases and J by 5 bases, with 16 bases of the junction left unmatched. DNA of the CDR3: TGCGCCAGCAGTGAGCCCCCGGGAGCGGGAGTACCTCGGGAGACCCAGTACTTC. Encoded protein: CASSEPPGAGVPRETQYF.

The V call is TRBV5-1, the J call TRBJ2-3; D perhaps matches TRBD2 (6 bases). Germline V gene sequence: CDR1 SGHRS, CDR2 YFSETQ. Trimming removed 7 bases at V and 2 bases at J, with 14 bases between. CDR3 length: 14 residues. The CDR3 reads CASFRRGNTDTQYF. The CDR3 DNA reads TGCGCCAGCTTTAGACGGGGGAACACAGATACGCAGTATTTT.

This sequence joins TRBV5-4 and TRBJ1-1; TRBD1 matches at 9 bases. V was clipped by 4 bases and J by 0 bases; unmatched bases: 4. The CDR3 is made up of 15 amino acids. Per the germline V gene, CDR1 is SGHNT and CDR2 is YYREEE (reference sequence). The CDR3 DNA reads as TGTGCCAGCAGCCGGACAGGGGTTGTGAACACTGAAGCTTTCTTT. It is translated as CASSRTGVVNTEAFF. Supplemented by reference TRBV5-4 and TRBJ1-1, the full variable domain reads ETGVTQSPTHLIKTRGQQVTLRCSSQSGHNTVSWYQQALGQGPQFIFQYYREEENGRGNFPPRFSGLQFPNYSSELNVNALELDDSALYLCASSRTGVVNTEAFFGQGTRLTVV.

The chain uses TRBV6-6 and TRBJ2-7; 9 positions agree with TRBD2. Trimming at V came to 5 bases and at J to 7 bases, leaving 9 bases not matched to a gene. The germline V gene has CDR1 MNHNY and CDR2 SVGAGI (reference sequence). This CDR3 contains 14 residues. The CDR3 region is CASSPGTSLGEQYF. For the CDR3, the DNA is TGTGCCAGCAGTCCCGGGACTAGCCTAGGGGAGCAGTACTTC.

The count of this clone is one. The chain uses TRBV6-6 and TRBJ2-5; D ambiguous. The last part of the DNA fits TRBJ2-7 better; the J call may be wrong. The germline CDR1 and CDR2 sequences are MNHNY and SVGAGI (reference sequence). The CDR3 covers 12 residues. The CDR3 region has the DNA TGTGCCAGCAGCCCTAGCTCCTACGAGCAGTACTTC. Translation gives CASSPSSYEQYF.

The chain employs TRBV5-1 and TRBJ2-1; tentative D call: TRBD1 (6 bases). This CDR3 has 14 amino acids. V was trimmed by 2 bases and J by 10 bases, leaving 16 bases between them. From germline, CDR1 is SGHRS and CDR2 YFSETQ. CDR3 protein: CASSLQQGPTEQFF. The CDR3 DNA reads as TGCGCCAGCAGCTTACAACAGGGCCCAACAGAGCAGTTCTTC. The whole variable domain, remainder taken from reference TRBV5-1 and TRBJ2-1, is KAGVTQTPRYLIKTRGQQVTLSCSPISGHRSVSWYQQTPGQGLQFLFEYFSETQRNKGNFPGRFSGRQFSNSRSEMNVSTLELGDSALYLCASSLQQGPTEQFFGPGTRLTVL.

The chain joins TRBV30 to TRBJ2-1, with 11 bases fitting TRBD2. Trimming cost V 3 bases and J 2 bases; bases outside gene matches: 9. The length of the CDR3 is 17 residues. The germline gives CDR1 GTSNPN, CDR2 SVGIG (reference sequence). CDR3 bases: TGTGCCTGGAGCCCCTTAGGGACTAGCGGACCCTACAATGAGCAGTTCTTC. It is translated as CAWSPLGTSGPYNEQFF.

The genes are TRBV7-3 and TRBJ2-5; TRBD1 aligns across 7 bases. This CDR3 has 15 residues. Unmatched junction bases numbered 7, after V lost 1 base and J lost 5 bases. Germline lookup yields CDR1 SGHTA and CDR2 FQGTGA. The CDR3 loop reads CASSLRGTARETQYF. The CDR3, as DNA: TGTGCCAGCAGCTTAAGGGGGACAGCTAGGGAGACCCAGTACTTC.

The chain carries TRBV11-2 and TRBJ2-7; D may be TRBD1 (5 bases). Per germline, CDR1 SGHAT and CDR2 FQNNGV. This CDR3 has 13 amino acids. Trimming took off 3 bases at V and 3 bases at J, with 9 bases between the two ends. CDR3 protein: CASSFTRDYEQYF. The DNA of the CDR3 is TGTGCCAGCAGCTTTACCAGGGACTACGAGCAGTACTTC.

CDR3 bases: TGTGCCAGCTCACAAGAAACCCCCGCGAACACCGGGGAGCTGTTTTTT. It translates to CASSQETPANTGELFF. The chain links TRBV18 to TRBJ2-2; no reliable D call. This CDR3 is built from 16 residues. Trimming took off 4 bases at V and 0 bases at J, with 12 bases between the two ends. Germline V gives CDR1 KGHSH, CDR2 LQKENI.

This chain links TRBV19 with TRBJ2-7; perhaps TRBD2 as D (6 bases). Germline V gives CDR1 LNHDA, CDR2 SQIVND (reference sequence). This CDR3 spans 16 amino acids. The V end was cut by 3 bases, the J end by 3 bases, with 18 bases between. CDR3 in DNA: TGTGCCAGTAGTATCATAGGCGGGGATGACTTCTACGAGCAGTACTTC. Translation gives CASSIIGGDDFYEQYF.

The chain combines TRBV5-6 with TRBJ2-1; no reliable D call. Germline V gene sequence: CDR1 SGHDT, CDR2 YYEEEE. The CDR3 is 11 amino acids. V was pared by 2 bases and J by 15 bases, with 12 bases between. As DNA, the CDR3 is TGTGCCAGCAGCTTTGGACCCTTGGCGTTCTTC. Translated, it gives CASSFGPLAFF.

The rearrangement uses TRBV6-5 and TRBJ2-7; 7 bases match TRBD2. Germline V CDR1 and CDR2: MNHEY, SVGAGI. V was clipped by 11 bases and J by 0 bases; unmatched bases: 7. The CDR3 length is 13 residues. CDR3 residues: CAATSGNSYEQYF. CDR3 nucleotides: TGTGCCGCAACGAGCGGGAACTCCTACGAGCAGTACTTC.

This chain links TRBV5-1 with TRBJ1-4; tentative D call: TRBD1 (5 bases). V was trimmed by 0 bases and J by 2 bases, leaving 11 bases between them. Germline V gene data show CDR1 as SGHRS and CDR2 as YFSETQ. The CDR3 consists of 16 residues. The CDR3, as DNA: TGCGCCAGCAGCTTGGTGGCAGGGCCCACTAATGAAAAACTGTTTTTT. Translation: CASSLVAGPTNEKLFF.

V is TRBV5-3 and J is TRBJ1-5, with a tentative D call TRBD1 (6 bases). TRBV5-3 is labeled an ORF, and its function is uncertain. Trimming pared 1 base from V and 0 bases from J, leaving 23 bases between. The CDR3 is 20 residues long. CDR3 in DNA: TGTGCCAGAAGCTTGTTTAAGCCGACAGCGGGGGGCCTTAGCAATCAGCCCCAGCATTTT. Amino acid sequence: CARSLFKPTAGGLSNQPQHF.

The chain is built from TRBV5-6 and TRBJ2-7, with D uncertain. Germline loops: CDR1 SGHDT, CDR2 YYEEEE. Deletions cut 1 base from V and 0 bases from J, with 14 bases between. The CDR3 spans 16 residues. CDR3 amino acids: CASSLRSAGLSYEQYF. Here the CDR3 DNA reads TGTGCCAGCAGCTTGAGGTCAGCTGGTCTCTCCTACGAGCAGTACTTC. The complete variable domain, with remaining parts taken from reference TRBV5-6 and TRBJ2-7, reads DAGVTQSPTHLIKTRGQQVTLRCSPKSGHDTVSWYQQALGQGPQFIFQYYEEEERQRGNFPDRFSGHQFPNYSSELNVNALLLGDSALYLCASSLRSAGLSYEQYFGPGTRLTVT.

The chain carries TRBV6-1 and TRBJ2-1; D remains ambiguous. The CDR3 has 14 amino acids. Germline lookup yields CDR1 MNHNS and CDR2 SASEGT. Trimming cost V 7 bases and J 6 bases, with 16 bases left between them. The chain's CDR3 is CASIFATPSNEQFF. The DNA for the CDR3 is TGTGCCAGCATATTTGCGACCCCAAGCAATGAGCAGTTCTTC.

This sequence joins TRBV7-9 and TRBJ2-4; a weak D match, TRBD2 (6 bases). CDR3 size: 15 residues. Germline values: CDR1 SEHNR, CDR2 FQNEAQ (reference sequence). The V end lost 1 base, the J end lost 2 bases, and 9 bases lay between the germline ends. The CDR3 region is CASSLVGGTKNIQYF. In nucleotides, the CDR3 is TGTGCCAGCAGCTTAGTTGGGGGGACCAAAAACATTCAGTACTTC.